The clone carrying this T cell receptor beta chain was seen many times. Its antigen remains unknown. Germline CDR1 and CDR2: MNHEY and SVGEGT. CDR3 size: 14 residues. Trimming stripped 0 bases from V and 1 base from J, with 6 bases between. Library preparation (for TCRbeta) was performed with unique molecular identifiers. MiXCR was run by TCRdb on the PCR reads, yielding one entry per CDR3 protein. The top ten hold around 2.2% of the sample, which has approximately 490,000 distinct CDR3 sequences, about 10% seen once. This entry comes from a study of T-cell reconstitution after alpha-beta-depleted transplantation in children. Whole-study findings and limits: Where alpha-beta T cells came from about two months after transplant was reportedly several hundred expanded graft clones. Among T cells one year after transplant, newly produced cells accounted for most counts and diversity. In some patients, recipient T cells and intrathymic progenitors surviving conditioning explained high day-60 diversity.

This clonotype was obtained from a child aged 2 to 15 with inherited bone marrow failure, due to receive a stem cell transplant. Material: PBMCs, obtained before TCRalphabeta/CD19-depleted stem cell transplant. The chain couples TRBV6-2 or TRBV6-3 to TRBJ1-1; no clear D. The DNA of the CDR3 is TGTGCCAGCAGTTACTCGACCAGGAACACTGAAGCTTTCTTT. Its protein is CASSYSTRNTEAFF.